A single sample gave rise to the 24 T cell receptor beta chains below, sequenced in a study of shared clonotypes between healthy human individuals. Data came from immunoSEQ multiplex PCR; TCRdb stores just in-frame clones and leaves some out. The data contain about a million clones, about 76% of them singletons. Sequenced input: memory CD4+ T cells sorted from blood. The subset is: CD45RA-negative fraction. The receptors derive from a young man in good health.

The rearrangement joins TRBV7-2 to TRBJ2-7; 8 bases align to TRBD2. Germline V gene sequence: CDR1 SGHTA, CDR2 FQGNSA. This CDR3 has 14 amino acids. The V segment lost 5 bases and the J segment 3 bases; nucleotides outside the gene matches: 6. The CDR3 region has the DNA TGTGCCAGCAGCCAGGGACTAGTCCACTACGAGCAGTACTTC. Amino acids: CASSQGLVHYEQYF.

This clone has just one count. J is TRBJ2-3 and V is TRBV5-1, with 10 bases that match TRBD2. CDR1 and CDR2 (germline): SGHRS, YFSETQ. This CDR3 spans 16 amino acids. Trimming removed 4 bases from V and 3 bases from J; junction bases left unmatched: 8. Here the CDR3 reads CASSLPSGGVTDTQYF. The CDR3 DNA reads TGCGCCAGCAGCCTACCCAGCGGGGGGGTTACAGATACGCAGTATTTT.

Concerning this clone: A far larger clone is one base from this, pointing to a likely read error. In this CDR3 the conserved last residue, phenylalanine or tryptophan, is missing, so a read error is likely. The chain recombines TRBV6-5 with TRBJ1-1, with 7 bases fitting TRBD1. Germline trimming cut 6 bases from V and 8 bases from J; bases unmatched to any gene: 9. CDR1 and CDR2 from the germline V gene are MNHEY and SVGAGI. The CDR3 covers 13 residues. CDR3 coding DNA: TGTGCCAGCAGCACCCCAGACAGGGCGGAAGCTTTCCTT. Protein sequence: CASSTPDRAEAFL.

The chain carries TRBV9 and TRBJ2-1, with TRBD2 as a possible D gene (6 bases). V was trimmed by 0 bases and J by 8 bases, leaving 24 bases between them. CDR3 size: 18 residues. Germline V gene data show CDR1 as SGDLS and CDR2 as YYNGEE. The CDR3 loop is CASSVGLGRRTLDDEQFF. CDR3 DNA: TGTGCCAGCAGCGTAGGATTGGGGAGGCGGACTCTGGACGATGAGCAGTTCTTC.

The chain links TRBV6-6 to TRBJ2-1; 10 bases fit TRBD2. Germline CDR1 reads MNHNY; CDR2 reads SVGAGI (reference sequence). With V trimmed by 2 bases and J by 8 bases, 9 bases remained unmatched. The CDR3 spans 16 residues. CDR3 DNA: TGTGCCAGCAGTTACCCACTAGCGGGGAGTGGGGATGAGCAGTTCTTC. Its protein is CASSYPLAGSGDEQFF.

Only one count was recorded for this clone. The chain couples TRBV7-2 to TRBJ1-2; 10 positions match TRBD1. Losses at the gene ends were 7 bases for V and 2 bases for J; bases not matched to a gene: 13. The CDR3 contains 17 residues. Germline CDR1 is SGHTA and CDR2 is FQGNSA. The CDR3 reads CASTPDRGRGWNYGYTF. In DNA form, the CDR3 reads TGTGCCAGCACCCCCGACAGGGGGCGCGGGTGGAACTATGGCTACACCTTC.

V and J are TRBV10-3 and TRBJ1-5; D unclear. This CDR3 comprises 15 residues. CDR1 and CDR2 from the germline V gene are ENHRY and SYGVKD. V shed 2 bases and J shed 3 bases, with 11 bases lying between them. CDR3 nucleotide sequence: TGTGCCATCAGTGAGGAGGGCCCTCTCAATCAGCCCCAGCATTTT. This encodes CAISEEGPLNQPQHF.

This rearrangement joins TRBV2 to TRBJ2-3; D is ambiguous. CDR1 and CDR2 from the germline V gene are SNHLY and FYNNEI. CDR3 length equals 14 residues. Trimming stripped 7 bases from V and 1 base from J, with 12 bases between. Here the CDR3 DNA reads TGTGCCAGCAAGCCCGCTGGGGGCACAGATACGCAGTATTTT. Its protein is CASKPAGGTDTQYF.

This clone was counted only a few times. The chain employs TRBV18 and TRBJ2-1; tentative D call: TRBD1 (5 bases). Germline-derived CDR1 and CDR2 are KGHSH and LQKENI. V was pared by 0 bases and J by 12 bases, with 18 bases between. This CDR3 contains 15 residues. DNA for the CDR3: TGTGCCAGCTCACCACCGAGTCTGGGGCTTTCGGTGCAGTTCTTC. Its translation is CASSPPSLGLSVQFF.

The chain carries TRBV5-4 and TRBJ2-2, with 10 bases lining up with TRBD2. Germline V lookup: CDR1 SGHNT, CDR2 YYREEE (reference sequence). Trimming at V came to 2 bases and at J to 7 bases, leaving 5 bases not matched to a gene. The CDR3 covers 15 residues. The CDR3 DNA is TGTGCCAGCAGCTTAGAGCGGGGGGGCATCGGGGAGCTGTTTTTT. This codes for CASSLERGGIGELFF.

This clone was detected only once. The chain employs TRBV7-2 and TRBJ2-1; 9 bases match TRBD2. CDR3 length: 15 residues. Trimming took 3 bases from V and 6 from J; bases not matched to a gene: 6. Germline lookup yields CDR1 SGHTA and CDR2 FQGNSA. For the CDR3, the DNA is TGTGCCAGCAGCTTCCTAGCGGGACTCGGCAATGAGCAGTTCTTC. Protein sequence: CASSFLAGLGNEQFF.

The chain couples TRBV5-4 to TRBJ2-1, with 8 bases lining up with TRBD1. Germline V gene sequence: CDR1 SGHNT, CDR2 YYREEE (reference sequence). The CDR3 runs to 15 residues. V shed 4 bases, J shed 2 bases, and the junction held 5 bases outside the gene matches. CDR3 region: CASSRDRSPYNEQFF. The CDR3 DNA reads TGTGCCAGCAGCCGGGACAGGTCACCCTACAATGAGCAGTTCTTC.

The rearrangement links TRBV29-1 to TRBJ2-5; D not resolved. The DNA end favors TRBJ2-7, so the J call may be wrong. In germline, CDR1 is SQVTM, CDR2 ANQGSEA. This CDR3 comprises 11 residues. As DNA, the CDR3 is TGCAGCGTTGAGACGCTTAACGAGCAGTACTTC. The encoded protein is CSVETLNEQYF.

The CDR3, as DNA: TGTGCCAGCAGGGACAGTCGCTTGTTGCATACGCAGTATTTT. It codes for CASRDSRLLHTQYF. This chain joins TRBV6-1 and TRBJ2-3, with D possibly matching TRBD1 (6 bases). The ends were cut back, 6 bases at V and 7 bases at J, with 17 bases in the middle. CDR3 size: 14 residues. Germline V gene lookup returns CDR1 MNHNS and CDR2 SASEGT.

The V call is TRBV2, the J call TRBJ1-4; D is unresolved. Germline V CDR1 and CDR2: SNHLY, FYNNEI. The CDR3 sequence is 15 residues long. With 4 bases removed from V and 6 bases from J, the gap between germline ends came to 15 bases. The CDR3 spells CASSAEGPIYEKLFF. The CDR3, as DNA: TGTGCCAGCAGTGCTGAAGGACCCATCTATGAAAAACTGTTTTTT.

J is TRBJ2-7 and V is TRBV5-1; perhaps TRBD2 as D (6 bases). V dropped 4 bases and J dropped 3 bases, with 14 bases sitting between them. The CDR3 extends over 14 amino acids. Germline V gives CDR1 SGHRS, CDR2 YFSETQ. CDR3 region: CASSPGGVYYEQYF. CDR3 nucleotide sequence: TGCGCCAGCAGCCCGGGCGGGGTCTACTACGAGCAGTACTTC.

The chain has TRBV5-1 and TRBJ1-1; no definite D call. Germline CDR1 and CDR2: SGHRS and YFSETQ. The CDR3 loop spans 15 amino acids. Trimming took 0 bases from V and 7 from J, leaving 16 bases between them. Written as DNA, the CDR3 is TGCGCCAGCAGCTTGGAGGCGAACGTGGGGAATGAAGCTTTCTTT. It encodes CASSLEANVGNEAFF. Complete variable domain (other parts from reference TRBV5-1 and TRBJ1-1): KAGVTQTPRYLIKTRGQQVTLSCSPISGHRSVSWYQQTPGQGLQFLFEYFSETQRNKGNFPGRFSGRQFSNSRSEMNVSTLELGDSALYLCASSLEANVGNEAFFGQGTRLTVV.

This chain uses TRBV11-2 with TRBJ2-7; D unresolved. The CDR3 loop spans 14 amino acids. V lost 3 bases, J lost 5 bases, and 14 bases lay in between. Germline V gene data show CDR1 as SGHAT and CDR2 as FQNNGV. CDR3 nucleotide sequence: TGTGCCAGCAGCTTGACGGTGGGAAGGGACGAGCAGTACTTC. Residues: CASSLTVGRDEQYF.

The chain is built from TRBV18 and TRBJ1-3; perhaps TRBD1 as D (5 bases). The V and J ends lost 0 bases and 0 bases respectively, with 9 bases between them. Per the germline V gene, CDR1 is KGHSH and CDR2 is LQKENI. The CDR3 contains 16 residues. The CDR3 region has the DNA TGTGCCAGCTCACCACCGGGGCAGCCCTCTGGAAACACCATATATTTT. This translates into CASSPPGQPSGNTIYF.

The CDR3 nucleotides read TGTGCCAGCAGTGTCGACAGGGGGAGTAGCTATGGCTACACCTTC. Translation: CASSVDRGSSYGYTF. The chain joins TRBV2 to TRBJ1-2; 9 bases line up with TRBD1. V gave up 4 bases and J gave up 4 bases; unmatched junction bases: 7. CDR3 length: 15 amino acids. CDR1 SNHLY and CDR2 FYNNEI come from the germline V gene.

J is TRBJ2-2 and V is TRBV7-9, with TRBD1 matching over 8 bases. Germline CDR1 reads SEHNR; CDR2 reads FQNEAQ (reference sequence). V lost 4 bases, J lost 4 bases, and 5 bases stayed unmatched. This CDR3 spans 15 amino acids. In nucleotides, the CDR3 is TGTGCCAGCAGCTCGACAGGGGCGGGCACCGGGGAGCTGTTTTTT. As protein: CASSSTGAGTGELFF.

In regard to this clone: This same CDR3 is encoded by further DNA sequences in the sample. The chain combines TRBV29-1 with TRBJ2-3; no clear D gene. The V end was cut by 6 bases, the J end by 2 bases, with 6 bases between. CDR1 is SQVTM, CDR2 ANQGSEA, per germline. This CDR3 is built from 11 residues. In DNA form, the CDR3 reads TGCAGCGTAAAACCCACAGATACGCAGTATTTT. It codes for CSVKPTDTQYF.

The chain carries TRBV30 and TRBJ2-5; D is uncertain. This CDR3 is 12 amino acids long. CDR1 is GTSNPN and CDR2 is SVGIG in the germline V gene (reference sequence). V lost 1 base and J 7 bases, leaving 10 bases between the germline ends. The CDR3 coding sequence is TGTGCCTGGAGTGGGACCGCCTGGACCCAGTACTTC. Translating it yields CAWSGTAWTQYF.

The rearrangement links TRBV29-1 to TRBJ2-5; D uncertain. Germline assignment: CDR1 SQVTM and CDR2 ANQGSEA. The CDR3 is 13 residues long. Trimming shortened V by 8 bases and J by 4 bases, and 17 bases separated the two germline ends. Here the CDR3 reads CSHGVSGGETQYF. The CDR3 coding sequence is TGCAGCCATGGGGTGTCCGGCGGAGAGACCCAGTACTTC.